Listed below are T cell receptor beta chains from one sample, sequenced in a study of blood T cell repertoires in COVID-19. Profiled with immunoSEQ multiplex PCR; TCRdb holds only in-frame clones, not every one. The sample has approximately 180,000 clones; around nine tenths are singletons. Sequenced: peripheral blood. The receptor source for this set is a man between 45 and 60 years old with acute or convalescent COVID-19. Both conserved end residues are part of each CDR3. The D gene is left open where the match is weak. Expanded clones get a size class; other rows say once, few or many, or leave the size out.

TRBV6-6	-	-	TRBJ1-2	TGTGCCAGCAGCTGGGGTGCGGGCTATGGCTACACCTTC	CASSWGAGYGYTF
TRBV10-3	-	once	TRBJ2-1	TGTGCCATCAGTGAGTTCGAAGCTAACAATGAGCAGTTCTTC	CAISEFEANNEQFF
TRBV9	TRBD2	-	TRBJ2-3	TGTGCCAGCAGCGCGGGGGGAGGGAGCGATACGCAGTATTTT	CASSAGGGSDTQYF
TRBV5-8	-	-	TRBJ1-2	TGTGCCAGCAGCTTGGCCAGGGGCTCTGGCTACACCTTC	CASSLARGSGYTF
TRBV28	-	once	TRBJ1-4	TGTGCCAGCAGTGTATTACAGGGAAATGAAAAACTGTTTTTT	CASSVLQGNEKLFF
TRBV28	TRBD2	-	TRBJ2-1	TGTGCCAGCATCAAATGGACTAGGAGCAATGAGCAGTTCTTC	CASIKWTRSNEQFF
TRBV12-3/TRBV12-4	TRBD1	-	TRBJ2-5	TGTGCCAGCAGCTCCGGACAGGGAGAGACCCAGTACTTC	CASSSGQGETQYF
TRBV7-9	-	once	TRBJ2-1	TGTGCCAGCAGCTTAGAGACTACCTTGTACAATGAGCAGTTCTTC	CASSLETTLYNEQFF
TRBV19	TRBD2	-	TRBJ2-2	TGTGCCAGCCGAGCTAGCGGGTACACCGGGGAGCTGTTTTTT	CASRASGYTGELFF
TRBV9	TRBD2	-	TRBJ2-1	TGTGCCAGCAGCGGGGGAGGGTTAAATGAGCAGTTCTTC	CASSGGGLNEQFF
TRBV19	TRBD2	-	TRBJ2-3	TGTGCCAGTAGTACTCCTGGACTAGCTGTTACGCAGTATTTT	CASSTPGLAVTQYF
TRBV13	-	once	TRBJ1-4	TGTGCCAGCAGCCAGCGTGCAGCTAATGAAAAACTGTTTTTT	CASSQRAANEKLFF
TRBV13	TRBD2	-	TRBJ2-3	TGTGCCAGCAGCTTATTCGCGGGGGGGCCGACAGATACGCAGTATTTT	CASSLFAGGPTDTQYF
TRBV18	TRBD1	-	TRBJ1-4	TGTGCCAGCTCACCGGGACAGGGGCAGGAAAAACTGTTTTTT	CASSPGQGQEKLFF
TRBV7-9	TRBD1	-	TRBJ1-2	TGTGCCAGCAGCTCGAGGACAGGGGGCGGGAACGATGGCTACACCTTC	CASSSRTGGGNDGYTF
TRBV27	TRBD1	-	TRBJ2-5	TGTGCCAGCAGACAGGGGGCAGTGGAGACCCAGTACTTC	CASRQGAVETQYF
TRBV27	TRBD1	-	TRBJ2-7	TGTGCCAGCAGTTTTTACCCCGGGACAGGGGGCCACGAGCAGTACTTC	CASSFYPGTGGHEQYF
TRBV5-1	TRBD2	-	TRBJ2-1	TGCGCCAGCAGCTGGGCGGGAGATTACAATGAGCAGTTCTTC	CASSWAGDYNEQFF
TRBV5-5	-	-	TRBJ1-1	TGTGCCAGCAGCTTTAGGGGTCCCATGAACACTGAAGCTTTCTTT	CASSFRGPMNTEAFF
TRBV5-4	-	-	TRBJ1-2	TGTGCCAGCAGCTTGCGTACAAATGGCTACACCTTC	CASSLRTNGYTF
TRBV12-3/TRBV12-4	-	-	TRBJ1-2	TGTGCCAGCAGTTTGGAGGGGAGCTATGGCTACACCTTC	CASSLEGSYGYTF
TRBV30	TRBD1	-	TRBJ2-3	TGTGCCTGGGGACAGGGGGCCAATACGCAGTATTTT	CAWGQGANTQYF
TRBV5-1	TRBD1	-	TRBJ1-2	TGCGCCAGCAGCTTAGGGACAGGGAAAAGCTATGGCTACACCTTC	CASSLGTGKSYGYTF
TRBV24-1	TRBD1	once	TRBJ2-1	TGTGCCACCAGTGCCCGAGGGGACAGTGAGCAGTTCTTC	CATSARGDSEQFF
TRBV19	TRBD1	-	TRBJ1-1	TGTGCCAGCCGACAGGGGGGCGGCACTGAAGCTTTCTTT	CASRQGGGTEAFF
TRBV6-5	-	-	TRBJ1-2	TGTGCCAGCGGCCAGAACTATGGCTACACCTTC	CASGQNYGYTF
TRBV12-3/TRBV12-4	-	-	TRBJ1-1	TGTGCCAGCACCAATTCCCGAAGCTCTGAAGCTTTCTTT	CASTNSRSSEAFF